This entry describes one T cell receptor beta chain. It was with 60 Vbeta and 13 Jbeta primers that the PCR ran. Data came from immunoSEQ multiplex PCR; TCRdb stores just in-frame clones and leaves some out. The sample yields over 75,000 clones, roughly 79% seen once. This sample stems from a study of cytomegalovirus exposure and HLA in healthy donors. The junction had 10 bases not matched to a gene; V was cut back by 7 bases and J by 11 bases. The CDR3 extends over 12 amino acids. CDR1 MNHEY and CDR2 SVGAGI come from the germline V gene. The rearrangement links TRBV6-5 to TRBJ1-1, with TRBD1 matching over 7 bases. The sequence derives from a female donor in good health and CMV-seronegative. The sample was PBMCs. The CDR3 spells CASNDPDRPAFF. For the CDR3, the DNA is TGTGCCAGCAATGATCCGGACAGGCCCGCTTTCTTT.